Listed below are T cell receptor beta chains from one sample, sequenced in a study of cytomegalovirus exposure and HLA in healthy donors. Only in-frame clones appear in the TCRdb table, and some are missing; sequencing was by immunoSEQ multiplex PCR. The sample carries 120,000 to 150,000 clones, almost 90% recorded once. What was sequenced was PBMCs. These receptor sequences come from a woman under 30 in good health and CMV-seropositive. The CDR3 runs from the conserved cysteine through the conserved F or W. The D gene is left open where the match is weak. Size is stated for part of the rows, as once, few or many counts, or as a class when the clone is expanded.

>once|TRBV4-2|TRBJ2-3|.
TGTGCCAGCAGCCAAGTAGAATCTAGCACAGATACGCAGTATTTT
CASSQVESSTDTQYF
>.|TRBV20-1|TRBJ2-1|.
TGCAGTGCTAGAGAACTGAGGCAGTTCTTC
CSARELRQFF
>.|TRBV2|TRBJ2-1|TRBD2
TGTGCCAGCAGTGGGGGGAAGGGGACTAGCTGGATTTATCAGTTCTTC
CASSGGKGTSWIYQFF
>.|TRBV28|TRBJ2-1|TRBD1
TGTGCCAGCGGGACAGGGGGCAGGTATGAGCAGTTCTTC
CASGTGGRYEQFF
>.|TRBV5-1|TRBJ2-1|TRBD1
TGCGCCAGCAGAGACAGGGGGAATGAGCAGTTCTTC
CASRDRGNEQFF
>.|TRBV7-3|TRBJ2-1|.
TGTGCCAGCAGCCAGCTTGTGGGGAGAGACAATGAGCAGTTCTTC
CASSQLVGRDNEQFF
>.|TRBV28|TRBJ2-7|.
TGTGCCAGCAGCATCTCTGAGGGCGAGCAGTACTTC
CASSISEGEQYF
>once|TRBV5-1|TRBJ2-5|.
TGCGCCAGCAGCTTGGATGTGGGAGTAGAGACCCAGTACTTC
CASSLDVGVETQYF
>.|TRBV9|TRBJ1-1|.
TGTGCCAGCAGCGCACAGGGCGGGACTGAAGCTTTCTTT
CASSAQGGTEAFF
>.|TRBV5-4|TRBJ2-5|TRBD2
TGTGCCAGCAGCTTTTTCGGGAGGGAGACCCAGTACTTC
CASSFFGRETQYF
>once|TRBV6-1|TRBJ1-1|.
TGTGCCAGCATTCCCCCCGTGAACACTGAAGCTTTCTTT
CASIPPVNTEAFF
>.|TRBV14|TRBJ2-2|TRBD1
TGTGCCAGCAGTAGGACGGGGACAGGGGTGACCGGGGAGCTGTTTTTT
CASSRTGTGVTGELFF
>.|TRBV6-4|TRBJ1-2|.
TGTGCCAGCAGCTCCGGGAGCGGCTATGGCTACACCTTC
CASSSGSGYGYTF
>.|TRBV9|TRBJ2-2|.
TGTGCCAGCAGCGTCAGGGGTCCCGGGGAGCTGTTTTTT
CASSVRGPGELFF
>.|TRBV21-1|TRBJ1-6|.
TGTGCCAACGCAACGGGGTTGTATAATTCACCCCTCCACTTT
CANATGLYNSPLHF
>.|TRBV2|TRBJ2-1|TRBD2
TGTGCCAGCAGGGAACTAGCGGGGTACAATGAGCAGTTCTTC
CASRELAGYNEQFF
>.|TRBV5-1|TRBJ1-4|TRBD1
TGCGCCAGCAGTACAGGGGCGGGTGAAAAACTGTTTTTT
CASSTGAGEKLFF
>.|TRBV28|TRBJ1-2|.
TGTGCCAGCAGTTTATTCGGCAGGGAAGGCTACACCTTC
CASSLFGREGYTF
>.|TRBV6-6|TRBJ2-7|TRBD1
TGTGCCAGCAGCCGTGTTAGGGGACAGGGCTACGAGCAGTACTTC
CASSRVRGQGYEQYF
>.|TRBV19|TRBJ2-1|TRBD2
TGTGCCAGTAGCGCCGGGACTAGCGGGATTAGCTCCTACAATGAGCAGTTCTTC
CASSAGTSGISSYNEQFF
>.|TRBV27|TRBJ2-7|TRBD2
TGTGCCAGCAGTTATGGGCGGGGGGGCTACGAGCAGTACTTC
CASSYGRGGYEQYF
>.|TRBV6-5|TRBJ1-4|TRBD1
TGTGCCAGCAGCCCAGGGGGTGAAAAACTGTTTTTT
CASSPGGEKLFF
>.|TRBV18|TRBJ2-2|TRBD2
TGTGCCAGCTCATCCATTAGCGGGAGTGACACCGGGGAGCTGTTTTTT
CASSSISGSDTGELFF
>.|TRBV7-2|TRBJ2-5|TRBD2
TGTGCCAGCAACCCCGGACTAGCGGGATTACAAGAGACCCAGTACTTC
CASNPGLAGLQETQYF
>.|TRBV6-5|TRBJ1-4|TRBD1
TGTGCCAGCAGTTACGGACAGGTTAATGAAAAACTGTTTTTT
CASSYGQVNEKLFF
>.|TRBV29-1|TRBJ1-1|.
TGCAGCGTTGAAGTACGGGGGATTACTGAAGCTTTCTTT
CSVEVRGITEAFF
>.|TRBV30|TRBJ2-7|.
TGTGCCGGGGACCTGGGGGGATTCGAGCAGTACTTC
CAGDLGGFEQYF
>once|TRBV25-1|TRBJ2-7|.
TGTGCCAGCAGTGAATGGCGTGAGGTGTCCTACGAGCAGTACTTC
CASSEWREVSYEQYF
>.|TRBV28|TRBJ2-7|TRBD2
TGTGCCAGCCTGACTAGCGGGAGCAGGAACGAGCAGTACTTC
CASLTSGSRNEQYF
>.|TRBV7-3|TRBJ2-7|.
TGTGCCAGCAGCCCCCCGGGGAGCTACGAGCAGTACTTC
CASSPPGSYEQYF
>.|TRBV18|TRBJ2-7|.
TGTGCCAGCTCACCTACAGACAGGAACGAGCAGTACTTC
CASSPTDRNEQYF
>.|TRBV9|TRBJ2-3|.
TGTGCCAGCAGCCTGCGTTCGCTACGGGCAGATACGCAGTATTTT
CASSLRSLRADTQYF